Included here is one T cell receptor beta chain sequence, with context. The antigen remains unidentified. This specimen comes from a study of T cell repertoires in cytomegalovirus infection. As for the study in general: HLA-B-restricted CMV epitopes that are well studied, plus recently identified HLA-C-restricted ones, were used by the study. TCR beta signatures that were public indicated CMV infection and matching HLA type. Study conclusions and caveats: HLA-C-restricted CMV-specific TCR beta clonotypes prevailed in the ex vivo response. There were carriers of CMV plus the relevant HLA, and cumulative public TCR beta family frequency identified them.

MiXCR, run by TCRdb on the reads, gives a single entry per CDR3 protein. The sample lists approximately 910,000 distinct CDR3 sequences, approximately 31% occurring once. The CDR3 contains 14 residues. V lost 1 base to trimming and J lost 8 bases, with 13 bases between them. CDR1 is SGDLS and CDR2 is YYNGEE in the germline V gene. The rearrangement uses TRBV9 and TRBJ2-1, with D perhaps TRBD2 (5 bases). Specimen: cultured CD8+ T cells from PBMCs, collected from culture after CMV antigen stimulation. The TCR comes from a human donor in good health (CMV status not recorded). Some clones in this sample may be carry-over from other donors' samples. In DNA, the CDR3 is TGTGCCAGCAGCGTAACTAGATCCGGTCATGAGCAGTTCTTC. It is translated as CASSVTRSGHEQFF.